The source of this TCR beta chain is a study of blood T cell repertoires in COVID-19 (dated by TCRdb to the early 2020s). With regard to the full study: The collaborator samples originated in the United States, Italy and Spain and spanned the acute and convalescent phases of COVID-19. The samples were drawn from the first 160 participants of the ongoing ImmuneRACE study and from some 1,300 subjects provided by 6 global collaborators. Subjects who had been exposed to COVID-19, were actively infected with it, or had recovered from it provided the deeply sampled blood TCRbeta repertoires that made up the dataset. The prospective study material was composed of cDNA or gDNA derived from T cells, B-cell-depleted T cells, or PBMCs. Nearly every sample came with metadata listing a de-identified subject ID, COVID-19 status, age in years and sex. Where available, HLA class I and class II types were obtained from metadata supplied by the sample provider rather than from assay-based typing. The repertoires were released in a freely available public database meant as a resource for research on the immune response to SARS-CoV-2.

The investigation overall reported the following: How much clinical and demographic metadata was included differed by source and by participant, and the metadata was provided uncurated.

Concerning this clone itself: Its antigen is still unknown. No quality values exist for individual bases; no much larger clone is one base distant.

The immunoSEQ Assay, a bias-controlled multiplex PCR, was used to amplify TCRbeta CDR3 regions from genomic DNA. The published analysis was carried out like this. The number of nucleated cells in each sample was estimated by amplification of reference gene primers within the assay. To quantify the absolute abundance of each unique TCRbeta CDR3 rearrangement, sequence reads were collapsed and filtered. For each sample, productive Simpson clonality was calculated as the square root of Simpson's diversity index over productive rearrangements. Held by TCRdb, this immuneACCESS table contains in-frame sequences only and omits some clones. Under half of the omission traces to an unresolved V gene where checked; the cause of the rest is unknown. D and trimming come from the DNA, and the V and J calls and clone size come from that table. For this sample there are about 180,000 clones; roughly nine tenths appear just once. The ten largest clones capture 2.5% to 3% of the sample.

Each collaborating institution followed its own protocols to collect whole blood in K2EDTA tubes. For TCRbeta analysis, collaborator samples were shipped as frozen whole blood, as isolated PBMCs, or as DNA extracted from either sample type. Trimming takes 0 bases off V and 0 bases off J; junction bases not matched to a gene: 4. The CDR3 has 16 amino acids, counting the end cysteine and phenylalanine. Kept here is only the CDR3 DNA, which spans 48 bases and is read in frame from base 1. CDR1 is given as SGDLS and CDR2 as YYNGEE, both from the germline V gene. Recombination connected TRBV9 to TRBJ2-5, and TRBD2 matches 8 of the central bases. The sequence was collected from a woman in her thirties with active or convalescent COVID-19. The sequenced sample was peripheral blood. The nucleotide sequence is given as TGTGCCAGCAGCGTAGGTAGCGGGGAATACCAAGAGACCCAGTACTTC. It is translated as CASSVGSGEYQETQYF.